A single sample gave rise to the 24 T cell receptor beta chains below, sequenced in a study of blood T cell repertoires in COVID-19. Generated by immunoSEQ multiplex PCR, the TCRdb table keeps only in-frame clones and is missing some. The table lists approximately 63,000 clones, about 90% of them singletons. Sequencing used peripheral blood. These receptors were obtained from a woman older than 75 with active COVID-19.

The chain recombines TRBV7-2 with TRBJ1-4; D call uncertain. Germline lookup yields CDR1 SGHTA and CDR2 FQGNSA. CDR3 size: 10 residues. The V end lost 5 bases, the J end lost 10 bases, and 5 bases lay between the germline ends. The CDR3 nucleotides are TGTGCCAGCAGCCCCCGAAAACTGTTTTTT. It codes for CASSPRKLFF.

The CDR3 region is CASSQRTGTTEAFF. As DNA, the CDR3 is TGTGCCAGCAGCCAGCGTACAGGGACCACTGAAGCTTTCTTT. The V call is TRBV5-5, the J call TRBJ1-1; D may be TRBD1 (6 bases). Germline CDR1 and CDR2: SGHKS and YYEKEE (reference sequence). This CDR3 region has 14 residues. The V end lost 4 bases, the J end lost 4 bases, and 14 bases lay between the germline ends.

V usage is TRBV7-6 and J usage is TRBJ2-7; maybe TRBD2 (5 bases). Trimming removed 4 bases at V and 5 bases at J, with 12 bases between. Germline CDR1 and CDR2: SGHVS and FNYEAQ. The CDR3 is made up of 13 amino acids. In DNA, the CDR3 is TGTGCCAGCAGCTCGAGGGTACAGAACGAGCAGTACTTC. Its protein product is CASSSRVQNEQYF.

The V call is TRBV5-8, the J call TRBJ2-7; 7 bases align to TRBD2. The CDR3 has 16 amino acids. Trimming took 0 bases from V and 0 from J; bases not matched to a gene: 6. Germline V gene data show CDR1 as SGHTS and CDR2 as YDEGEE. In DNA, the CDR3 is TGTGCCAGCAGCTTGGGGGAGGGGCGTCTCTCCTACGAGCAGTACTTC. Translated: CASSLGEGRLSYEQYF.

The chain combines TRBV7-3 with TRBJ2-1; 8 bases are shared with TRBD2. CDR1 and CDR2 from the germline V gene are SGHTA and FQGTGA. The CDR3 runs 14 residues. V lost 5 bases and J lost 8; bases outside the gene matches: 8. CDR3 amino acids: CASSPISGADEQFF. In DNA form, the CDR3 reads TGTGCCAGCAGCCCAATTAGCGGGGCCGATGAGCAGTTCTTC.

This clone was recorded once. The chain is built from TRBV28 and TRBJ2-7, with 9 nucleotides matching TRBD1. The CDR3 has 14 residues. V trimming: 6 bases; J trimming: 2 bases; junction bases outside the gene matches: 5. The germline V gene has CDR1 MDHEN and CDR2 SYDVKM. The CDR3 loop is CASSSNRGPYEQYF. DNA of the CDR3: TGTGCCAGCAGCTCCAACAGGGGGCCCTACGAGCAGTACTTC. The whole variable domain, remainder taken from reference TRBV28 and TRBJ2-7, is DVKVTQSSRYLVKRTGEKVFLECVQDMDHENMFWYRQDPGLGLRLIYFSYDVKMKEKGDIPEGYSVSREKKERFSLILESASTNQTSMYLCASSSNRGPYEQYFGPGTRLTVT.

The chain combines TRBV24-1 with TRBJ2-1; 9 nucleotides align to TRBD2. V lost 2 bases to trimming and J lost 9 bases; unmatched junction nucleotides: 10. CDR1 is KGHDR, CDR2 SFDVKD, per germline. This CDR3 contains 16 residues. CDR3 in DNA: TGTGCCACCAGTGATTCGGGGACTAGCCGCGCAGGTGAGCAGTTCTTC. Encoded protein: CATSDSGTSRAGEQFF.

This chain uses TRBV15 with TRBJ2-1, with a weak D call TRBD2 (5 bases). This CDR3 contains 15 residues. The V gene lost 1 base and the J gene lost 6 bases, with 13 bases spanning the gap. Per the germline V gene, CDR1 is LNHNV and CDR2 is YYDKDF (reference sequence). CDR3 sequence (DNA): TGTGCCACCAGCAGAGGACGGGGTCGACTCAATGAGCAGTTCTTC. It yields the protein CATSRGRGRLNEQFF.

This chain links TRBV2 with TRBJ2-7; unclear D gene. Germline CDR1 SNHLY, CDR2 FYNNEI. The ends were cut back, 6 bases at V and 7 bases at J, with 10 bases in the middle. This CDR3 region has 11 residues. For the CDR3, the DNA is TGTGCCAGCAGCGTCCTTCGGGAGCAGTACTTC. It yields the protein CASSVLREQYF.

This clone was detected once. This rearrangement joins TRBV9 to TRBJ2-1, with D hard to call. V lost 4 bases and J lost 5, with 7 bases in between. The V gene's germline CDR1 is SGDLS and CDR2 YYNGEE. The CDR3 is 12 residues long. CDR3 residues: CASSRVNNEQFF. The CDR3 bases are TGTGCCAGCAGCCGAGTAAACAATGAGCAGTTCTTC.

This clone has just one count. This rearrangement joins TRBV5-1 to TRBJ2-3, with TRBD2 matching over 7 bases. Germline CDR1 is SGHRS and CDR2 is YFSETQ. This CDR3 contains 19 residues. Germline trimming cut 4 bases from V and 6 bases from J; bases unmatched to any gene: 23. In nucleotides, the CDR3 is TGCGCCAGCAGCCGCGCAGGCGGCGGGAGATATGGCGAGATGGATACGCAGTATTTT. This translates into CASSRAGGGRYGEMDTQYF.

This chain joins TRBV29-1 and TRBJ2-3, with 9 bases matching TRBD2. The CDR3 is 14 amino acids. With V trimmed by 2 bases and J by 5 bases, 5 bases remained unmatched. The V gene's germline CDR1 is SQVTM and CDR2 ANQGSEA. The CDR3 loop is CSVELAGVGDTQYF. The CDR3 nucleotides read TGCAGCGTTGAATTAGCGGGGGTGGGAGATACGCAGTATTTT.

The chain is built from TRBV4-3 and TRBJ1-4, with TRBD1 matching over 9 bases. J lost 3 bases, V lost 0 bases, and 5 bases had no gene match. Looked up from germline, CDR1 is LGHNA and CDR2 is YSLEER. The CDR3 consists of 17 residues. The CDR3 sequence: CASSQDLGQGANEKLFF. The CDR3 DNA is TGCGCCAGCAGCCAAGATCTGGGACAGGGAGCTAATGAAAAACTGTTTTTT.

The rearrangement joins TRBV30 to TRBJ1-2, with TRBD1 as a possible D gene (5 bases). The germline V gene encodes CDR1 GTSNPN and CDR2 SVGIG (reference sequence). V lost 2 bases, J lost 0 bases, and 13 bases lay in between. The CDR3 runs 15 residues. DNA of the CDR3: TGTGCCTGGAGTAGAACGCCGGGGGCTAACTATGGCTACACCTTC. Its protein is CAWSRTPGANYGYTF.

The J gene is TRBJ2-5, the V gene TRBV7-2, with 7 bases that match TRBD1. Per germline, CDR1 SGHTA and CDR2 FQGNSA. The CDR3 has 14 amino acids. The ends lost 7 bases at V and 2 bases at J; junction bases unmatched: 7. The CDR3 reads CASKPPQGQETQYF. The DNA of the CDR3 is TGTGCCAGCAAACCCCCACAGGGGCAAGAGACCCAGTACTTC.

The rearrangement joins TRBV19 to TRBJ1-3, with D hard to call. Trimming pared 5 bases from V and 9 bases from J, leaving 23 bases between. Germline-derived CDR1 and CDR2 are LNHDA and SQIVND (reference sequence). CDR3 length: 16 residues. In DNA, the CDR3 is TGTGCCAGTAGTTCCAGGACTGGCGGATTGGAGAGCACCATATATTTT. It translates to CASSSRTGGLESTIYF.

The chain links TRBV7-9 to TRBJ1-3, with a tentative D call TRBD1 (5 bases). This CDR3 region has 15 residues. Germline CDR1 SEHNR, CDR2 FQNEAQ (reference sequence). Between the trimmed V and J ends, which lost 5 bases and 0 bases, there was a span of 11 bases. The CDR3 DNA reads TGTGCCAGCAGCCCACTCCAGGGCTCTGGAAACACCATATATTTT. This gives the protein CASSPLQGSGNTIYF. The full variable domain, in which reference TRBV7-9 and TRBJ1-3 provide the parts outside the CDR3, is DTGVSQNPRHKITKRGQNVTFRCDPISEHNRLYWYRQTLGQGPEFLTYFQNEAQLEKSRLLSDRFSAERPKGSFSTLEIQRTEQGDSAMYLCASSPLQGSGNTIYFGEGSWLTVV.

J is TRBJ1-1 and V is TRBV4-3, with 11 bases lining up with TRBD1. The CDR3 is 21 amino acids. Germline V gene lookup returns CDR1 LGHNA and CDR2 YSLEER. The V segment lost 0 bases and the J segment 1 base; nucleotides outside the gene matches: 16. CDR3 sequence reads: CASSQDHLVGTGGLGNTEAFF. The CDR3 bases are TGCGCCAGCAGCCAAGATCATTTGGTAGGGACAGGGGGTCTGGGGAACACTGAAGCTTTCTTT.

The CDR3 nucleotides read TGCGCCAGCAGCTTGGGGCTAGCGGGGGACACAGAGACCCAGTACTTC. Translated, it gives CASSLGLAGDTETQYF. The chain carries TRBV5-1 and TRBJ2-5; 10 positions agree with TRBD2. Germline CDR1 SGHRS, CDR2 YFSETQ. V was pared by 0 bases and J by 4 bases, with 6 bases of the junction left unmatched. CDR3 length: 16 residues.

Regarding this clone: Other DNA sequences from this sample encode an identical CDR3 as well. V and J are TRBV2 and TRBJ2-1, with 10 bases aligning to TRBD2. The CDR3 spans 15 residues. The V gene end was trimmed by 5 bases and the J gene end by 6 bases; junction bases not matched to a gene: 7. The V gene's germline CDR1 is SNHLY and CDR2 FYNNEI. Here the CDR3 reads CASSRSGGAFNEQFF. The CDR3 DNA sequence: TGTGCCAGCAGTAGAAGCGGGGGGGCCTTCAATGAGCAGTTCTTC.

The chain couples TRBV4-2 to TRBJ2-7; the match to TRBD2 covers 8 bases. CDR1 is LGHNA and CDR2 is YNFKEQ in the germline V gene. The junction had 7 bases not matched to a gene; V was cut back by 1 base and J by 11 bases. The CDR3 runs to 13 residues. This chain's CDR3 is CASSQGTPREEYF. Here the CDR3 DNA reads TGTGCCAGCAGCCAAGGGACACCGCGGGAGGAGTACTTC.

The CDR3 reads CASSNGQGVNPGELFF. CDR3 nucleotides: TGTGCCAGCAGTAACGGACAGGGAGTTAACCCCGGGGAGCTGTTTTTT. V gene TRBV2 combines with J gene TRBJ2-2; 8 bases align to TRBD1. V dropped 5 bases and J dropped 6; count of bases not matched to a gene: 11. The CDR3 runs 16 residues. Germline CDR1 SNHLY, CDR2 FYNNEI.

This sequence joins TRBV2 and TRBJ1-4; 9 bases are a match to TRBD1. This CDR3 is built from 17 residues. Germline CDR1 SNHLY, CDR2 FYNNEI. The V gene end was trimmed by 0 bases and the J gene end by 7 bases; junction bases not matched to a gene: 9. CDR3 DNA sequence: TGTGCCAGCAGTGAAGCGTTAGTTGGGACAGGGATTGAAAAACTGTTTTTT. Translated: CASSEALVGTGIEKLFF.

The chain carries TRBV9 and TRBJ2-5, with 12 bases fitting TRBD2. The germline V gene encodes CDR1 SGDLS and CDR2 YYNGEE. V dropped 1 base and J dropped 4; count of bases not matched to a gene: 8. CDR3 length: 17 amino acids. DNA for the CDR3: TGTGCCAGCAGCGTATACCGACTAGCGGGGGATCGAGAGACCCAGTACTTC. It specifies CASSVYRLAGDRETQYF.